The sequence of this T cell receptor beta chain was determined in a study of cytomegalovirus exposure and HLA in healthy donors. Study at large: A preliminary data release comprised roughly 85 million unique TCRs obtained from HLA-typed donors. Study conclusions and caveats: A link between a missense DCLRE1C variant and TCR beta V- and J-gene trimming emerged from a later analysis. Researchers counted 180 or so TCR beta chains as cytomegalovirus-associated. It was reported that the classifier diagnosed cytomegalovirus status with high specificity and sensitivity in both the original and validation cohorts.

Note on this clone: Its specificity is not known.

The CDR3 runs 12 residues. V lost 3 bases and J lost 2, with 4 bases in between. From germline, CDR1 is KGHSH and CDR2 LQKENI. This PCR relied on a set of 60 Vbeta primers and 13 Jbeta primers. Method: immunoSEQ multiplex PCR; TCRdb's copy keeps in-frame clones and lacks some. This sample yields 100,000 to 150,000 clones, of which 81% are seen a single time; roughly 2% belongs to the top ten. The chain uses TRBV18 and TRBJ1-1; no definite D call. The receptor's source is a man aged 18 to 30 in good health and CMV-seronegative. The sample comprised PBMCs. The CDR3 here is CASSPLNTEAFF. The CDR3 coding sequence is TGTGCCAGCTCACCCCTAAACACTGAAGCTTTCTTT.